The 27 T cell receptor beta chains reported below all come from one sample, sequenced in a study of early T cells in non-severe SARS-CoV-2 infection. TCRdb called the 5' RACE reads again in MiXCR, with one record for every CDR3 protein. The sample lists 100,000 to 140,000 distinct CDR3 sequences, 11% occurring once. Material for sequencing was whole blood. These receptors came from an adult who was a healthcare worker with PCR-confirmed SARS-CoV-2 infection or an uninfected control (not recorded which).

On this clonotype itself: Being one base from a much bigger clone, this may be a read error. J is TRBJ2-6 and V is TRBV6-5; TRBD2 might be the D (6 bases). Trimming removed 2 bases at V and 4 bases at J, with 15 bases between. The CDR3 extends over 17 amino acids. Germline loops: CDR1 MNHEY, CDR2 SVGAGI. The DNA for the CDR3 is TGTGCCAGCAGTTACGGACTAATGGGCCTGGGGGCCAACGTCCTGACTTTC. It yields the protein CASSYGLMGLGANVLTF.

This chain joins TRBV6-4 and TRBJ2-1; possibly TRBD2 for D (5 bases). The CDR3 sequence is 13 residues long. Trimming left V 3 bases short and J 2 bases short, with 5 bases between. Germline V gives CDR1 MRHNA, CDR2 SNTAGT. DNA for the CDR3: TGTGCCAGCAGTGAGGGAGCCTACAATGAGCAGTTCTTC. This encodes CASSEGAYNEQFF.

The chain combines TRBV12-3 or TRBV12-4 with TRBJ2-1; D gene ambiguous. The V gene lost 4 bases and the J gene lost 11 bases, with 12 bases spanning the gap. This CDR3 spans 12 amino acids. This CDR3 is CASSSSGSKQFF. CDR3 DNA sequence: TGTGCCAGCAGTTCCTCCGGGTCTAAGCAGTTCTTC.

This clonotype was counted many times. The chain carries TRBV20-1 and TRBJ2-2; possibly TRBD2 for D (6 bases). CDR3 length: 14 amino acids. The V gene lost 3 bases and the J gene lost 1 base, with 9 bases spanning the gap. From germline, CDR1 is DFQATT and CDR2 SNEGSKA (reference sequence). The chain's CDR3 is CSASSSGNTGELFF. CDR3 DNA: TGCAGTGCTAGTAGTAGCGGGAACACCGGGGAGCTGTTTTTT.

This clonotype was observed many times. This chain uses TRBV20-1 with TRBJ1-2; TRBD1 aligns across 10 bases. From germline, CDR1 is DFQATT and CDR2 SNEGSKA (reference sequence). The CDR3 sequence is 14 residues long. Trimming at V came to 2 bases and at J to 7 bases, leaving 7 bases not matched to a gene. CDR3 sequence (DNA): TGCAGTGCTAGACGGTCGGGACAGGGGACTGGCTACACCTTC. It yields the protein CSARRSGQGTGYTF.

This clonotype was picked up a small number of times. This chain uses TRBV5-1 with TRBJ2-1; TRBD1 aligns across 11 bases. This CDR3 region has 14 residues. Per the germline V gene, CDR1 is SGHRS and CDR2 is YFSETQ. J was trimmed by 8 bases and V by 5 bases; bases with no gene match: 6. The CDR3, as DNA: TGCGCCAGCAGAAGGACAGGGGGCTCTGATGAGCAGTTCTTC. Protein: CASRRTGGSDEQFF.

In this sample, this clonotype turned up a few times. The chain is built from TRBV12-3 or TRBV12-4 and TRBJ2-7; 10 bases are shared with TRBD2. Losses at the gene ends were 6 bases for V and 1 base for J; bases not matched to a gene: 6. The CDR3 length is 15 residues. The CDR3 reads CASSQTGLASYEQYF. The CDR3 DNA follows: TGTGCCAGCAGCCAAACGGGACTAGCGTCCTACGAGCAGTACTTC.

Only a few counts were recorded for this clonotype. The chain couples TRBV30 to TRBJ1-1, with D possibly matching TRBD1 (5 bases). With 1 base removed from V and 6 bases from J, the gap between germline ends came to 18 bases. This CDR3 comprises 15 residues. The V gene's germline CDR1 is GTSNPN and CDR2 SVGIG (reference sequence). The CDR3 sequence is CAWSADPTDAAEAFF. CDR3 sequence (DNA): TGTGCCTGGAGTGCCGACCCGACAGATGCTGCTGAAGCTTTCTTT. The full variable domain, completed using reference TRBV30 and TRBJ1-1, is SQTIHQWPATLVQPVGSPLSLECTVEGTSNPNLYWYRQAAGRGLQLLFYSVGIGQISSEVPQNLSASRPQDRQFILSSKKLLLSDSGFYLCAWSADPTDAAEAFFGQGTRLTVV.

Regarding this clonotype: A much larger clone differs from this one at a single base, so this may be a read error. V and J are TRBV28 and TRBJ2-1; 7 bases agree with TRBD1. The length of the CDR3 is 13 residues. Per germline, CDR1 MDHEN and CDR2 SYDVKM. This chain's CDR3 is CVSSPYRGRRKFF. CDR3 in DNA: TGTGTCAGCAGTCCTTACAGGGGCCGCCGAAAGTTCTTC.

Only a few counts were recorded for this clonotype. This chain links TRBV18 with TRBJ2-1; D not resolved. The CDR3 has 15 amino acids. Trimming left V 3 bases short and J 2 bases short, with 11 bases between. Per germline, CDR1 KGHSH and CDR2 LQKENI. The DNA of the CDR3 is TGTGCCAGCTCACCCCTTTGGGAAACCTACAATGAGCAGTTCTTC. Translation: CASSPLWETYNEQFF.

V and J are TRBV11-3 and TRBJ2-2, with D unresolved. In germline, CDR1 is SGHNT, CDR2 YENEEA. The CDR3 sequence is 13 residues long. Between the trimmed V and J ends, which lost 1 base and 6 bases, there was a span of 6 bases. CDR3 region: CASSLGPSGELFF. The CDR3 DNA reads TGTGCCAGCAGCTTAGGCCCATCCGGGGAGCTGTTTTTT. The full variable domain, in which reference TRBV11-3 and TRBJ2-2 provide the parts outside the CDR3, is EAGVVQSPRYKIIEKKQPVAFWCNPISGHNTLYWYLQNLGQGPELLIRYENEEAVDDSQLPKDRFSAERLKGVDSTLKIQPAELGDSAVYLCASSLGPSGELFFGEGSRLTVL.

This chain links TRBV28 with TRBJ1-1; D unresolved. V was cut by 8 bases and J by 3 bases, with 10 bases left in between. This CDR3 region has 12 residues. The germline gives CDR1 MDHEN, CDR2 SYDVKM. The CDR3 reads CASGRSDTEAFF. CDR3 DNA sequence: TGTGCCAGCGGTCGATCCGACACTGAAGCTTTCTTT. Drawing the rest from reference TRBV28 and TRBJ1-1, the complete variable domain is DVKVTQSSRYLVKRTGEKVFLECVQDMDHENMFWYRQDPGLGLRLIYFSYDVKMKEKGDIPEGYSVSREKKERFSLILESASTNQTSMYLCASGRSDTEAFFGQGTRLTVV.

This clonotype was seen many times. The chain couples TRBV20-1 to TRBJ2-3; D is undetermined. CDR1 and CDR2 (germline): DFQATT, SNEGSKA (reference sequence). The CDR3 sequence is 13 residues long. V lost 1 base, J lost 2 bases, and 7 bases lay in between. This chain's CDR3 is CSARAQYTDTQYF. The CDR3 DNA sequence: TGCAGTGCTAGAGCGCAATACACAGATACGCAGTATTTT.

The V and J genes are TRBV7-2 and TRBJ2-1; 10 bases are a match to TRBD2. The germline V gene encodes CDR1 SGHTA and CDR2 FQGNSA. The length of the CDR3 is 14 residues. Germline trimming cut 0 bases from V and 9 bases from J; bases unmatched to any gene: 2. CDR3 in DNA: TGTGCCAGCAGCTTAGCTAGCGGGAGGATTGAGCAGTTCTTC. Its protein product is CASSLASGRIEQFF.

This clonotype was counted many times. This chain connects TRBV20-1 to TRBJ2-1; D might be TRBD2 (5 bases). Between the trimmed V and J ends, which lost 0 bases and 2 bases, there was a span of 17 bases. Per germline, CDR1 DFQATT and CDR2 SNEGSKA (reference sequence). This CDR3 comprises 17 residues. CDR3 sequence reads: CSARDLKRGTTYNEQFF. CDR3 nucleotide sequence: TGCAGTGCTAGAGACCTCAAACGGGGAACGACCTACAATGAGCAGTTCTTC.

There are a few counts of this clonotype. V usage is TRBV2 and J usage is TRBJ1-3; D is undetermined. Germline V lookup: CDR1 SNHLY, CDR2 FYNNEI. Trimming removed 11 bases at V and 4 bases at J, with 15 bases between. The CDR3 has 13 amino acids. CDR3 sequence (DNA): TGTGCCGGATCGGTGGGAGCCGGAAACACCATATATTTT. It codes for CAGSVGAGNTIYF.

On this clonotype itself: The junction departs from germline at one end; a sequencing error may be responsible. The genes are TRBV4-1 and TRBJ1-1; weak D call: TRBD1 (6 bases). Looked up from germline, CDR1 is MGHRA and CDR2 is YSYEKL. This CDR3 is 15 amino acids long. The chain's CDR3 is CTSSPPDSMNTEAFF. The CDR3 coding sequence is TGCACCAGCAGCCCGCCGGACAGCATGAACACTGAAGCTTTCTTT.

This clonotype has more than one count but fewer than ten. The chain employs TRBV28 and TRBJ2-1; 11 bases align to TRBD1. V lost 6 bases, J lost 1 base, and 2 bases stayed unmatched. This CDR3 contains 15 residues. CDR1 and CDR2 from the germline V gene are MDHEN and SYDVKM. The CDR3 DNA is TGTGCCAGCAGGGACAGGGGGCATTCCTACAATGAGCAGTTCTTC. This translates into CASRDRGHSYNEQFF.

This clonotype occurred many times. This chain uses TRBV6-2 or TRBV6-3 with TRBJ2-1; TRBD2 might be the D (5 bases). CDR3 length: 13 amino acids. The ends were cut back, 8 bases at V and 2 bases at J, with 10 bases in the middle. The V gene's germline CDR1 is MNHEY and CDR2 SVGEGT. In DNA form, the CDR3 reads TGTGCCAGCGCGGGTGACCCCTACAATGAGCAGTTCTTC. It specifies CASAGDPYNEQFF.

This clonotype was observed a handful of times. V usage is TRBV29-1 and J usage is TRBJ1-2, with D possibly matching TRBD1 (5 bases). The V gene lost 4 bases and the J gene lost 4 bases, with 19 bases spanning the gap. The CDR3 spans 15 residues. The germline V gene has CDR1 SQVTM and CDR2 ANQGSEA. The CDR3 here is CSVVPPGRGIYGYTF. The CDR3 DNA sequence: TGCAGCGTTGTTCCCCCGGGACGGGGGATCTATGGCTACACCTTC.

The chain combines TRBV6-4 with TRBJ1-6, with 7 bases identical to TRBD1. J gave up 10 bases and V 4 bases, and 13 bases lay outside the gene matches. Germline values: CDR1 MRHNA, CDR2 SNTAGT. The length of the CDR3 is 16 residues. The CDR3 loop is CASSASPGTEGSPLHF. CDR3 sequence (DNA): TGTGCCAGCAGTGCCTCACCCGGGACAGAAGGATCACCCCTCCACTTT.

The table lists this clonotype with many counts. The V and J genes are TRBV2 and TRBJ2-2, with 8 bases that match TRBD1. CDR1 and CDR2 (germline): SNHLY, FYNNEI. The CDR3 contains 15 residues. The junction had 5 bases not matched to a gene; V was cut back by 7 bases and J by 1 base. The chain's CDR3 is CASITGTGNTGELFF. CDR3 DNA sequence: TGTGCCAGCATTACCGGGACAGGGAACACCGGGGAGCTGTTTTTT.

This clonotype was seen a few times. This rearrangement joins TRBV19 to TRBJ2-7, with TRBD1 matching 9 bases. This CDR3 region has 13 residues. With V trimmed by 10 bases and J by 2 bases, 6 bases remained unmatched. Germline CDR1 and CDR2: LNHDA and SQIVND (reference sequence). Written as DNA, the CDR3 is TGTGCCACCATGGGACAGGGAGCCTACGAGCAGTACTTC. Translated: CATMGQGAYEQYF.

The DNA for the CDR3 is TGTGCCAGCAGTCCCCTCATACTAGCGGGAGGGCCAAATGAGCAGTTCTTC. It codes for CASSPLILAGGPNEQFF. V gene TRBV12-3 or TRBV12-4 combines with J gene TRBJ2-1, with 13 positions matching TRBD2. This CDR3 is 17 amino acids long. Trimming removed 5 bases from V and 7 bases from J; junction bases left unmatched: 11.

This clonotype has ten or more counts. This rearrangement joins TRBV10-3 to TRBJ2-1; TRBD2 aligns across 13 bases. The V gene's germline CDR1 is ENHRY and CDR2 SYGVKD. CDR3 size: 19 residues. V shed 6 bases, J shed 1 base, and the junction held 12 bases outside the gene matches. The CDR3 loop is CAIRSEGTSGIKSYNEQFF. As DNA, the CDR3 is TGTGCCATCAGGTCCGAGGGGACTAGCGGGATTAAGTCCTACAATGAGCAGTTCTTC.

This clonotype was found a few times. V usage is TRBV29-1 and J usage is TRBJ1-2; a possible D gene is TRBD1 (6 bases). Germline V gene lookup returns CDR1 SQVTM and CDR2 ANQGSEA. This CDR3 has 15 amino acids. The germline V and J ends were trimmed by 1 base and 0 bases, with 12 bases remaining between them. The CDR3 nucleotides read TGCAGCGTTGAAGTCGAGGACAGCCCTAACTATGGCTACACCTTC. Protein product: CSVEVEDSPNYGYTF. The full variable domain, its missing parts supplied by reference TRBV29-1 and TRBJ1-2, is SAVISQKPSRDICQRGTSLTIQCQVDSQVTMMFWYRQQPGQSLTLIATANQGSEATYESGFVIDKFPISRPNLTFSTLTVSNMSPEDSSIYLCSVEVEDSPNYGYTFGSGTRLTVV.

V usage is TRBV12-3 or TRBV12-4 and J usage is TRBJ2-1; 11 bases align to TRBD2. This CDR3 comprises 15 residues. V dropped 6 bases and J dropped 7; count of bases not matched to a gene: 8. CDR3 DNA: TGTGCCAGCAGCCGCGGGACTAGCGGTAGAAATGAGCAGTTCTTC. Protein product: CASSRGTSGRNEQFF.